This passage covers 31 T cell receptor beta chains from one sample sequenced in a study of T cells in Graves' hyperthyroidism and ophthalmopathy. Authors of the study amplified TCR beta CDR3 regions from RNA transcripts. The HTBI primer set was used in a first-round RT-PCR of the TCR CDR3. In TCRdb, the multiplex PCR reads were re-called with MiXCR into one record per CDR3 protein. The sample consists of 480,000 or so distinct CDR3 sequences, roughly an eighth of them appearing once. The sequencing input was blood. Receptor source: a woman younger than 30 with Graves' hyperthyroidism.

This clonotype was seen ten or more times. The chain has TRBV3-1 and TRBJ2-3; 7 nucleotides line up with TRBD1. The germline gives CDR1 LGHDT, CDR2 YNNKEL (reference sequence). The CDR3 runs 16 residues. Trimming removed 8 bases from V and 2 bases from J; junction bases left unmatched: 13. CDR3 sequence (DNA): TGTGCCAGCGGCACAGGGGTGAGGGGGCTCACAGATACGCAGTATTTT. The encoded protein is CASGTGVRGLTDTQYF.

This clonotype was recorded a few times. V and J are TRBV4-1 and TRBJ1-6, with D unclear. The CDR3 consists of 17 residues. The germline V gene has CDR1 MGHRA and CDR2 YSYEKL. Between the trimmed V and J ends, which lost 1 base and 7 bases, there was a span of 17 bases. The CDR3 sequence is CASSQVPSGGFNSPLHF. CDR3 DNA: TGCGCCAGCAGCCAAGTCCCCTCTGGAGGGTTCAATTCACCCCTCCACTTT.

This chain uses TRBV6-2 or TRBV6-3 with TRBJ2-1; D possibly matches TRBD1 or TRBD2 (5 bases each). The CDR3 runs to 16 residues. Germline V CDR1 and CDR2: MNHEY, SVGEGT. V lost 5 bases to trimming and J lost 2 bases, with 16 bases between them. CDR3 protein: CASSVVGTPPYNEQFF. The CDR3 coding sequence is TGTGCCAGCAGTGTAGTTGGGACCCCCCCCTACAATGAGCAGTTCTTC.

In its sample, this clonotype was seen many times. The rearrangement links TRBV24-1 to TRBJ1-4; 11 bases line up with TRBD1. The CDR3 totals 16 residues. Germline lookup yields CDR1 KGHDR and CDR2 SFDVKD. V lost 4 bases, J lost 7 bases, and 7 bases stayed unmatched. CDR3 sequence: CATSDWTGGEGEKLFF. In DNA form, the CDR3 reads TGTGCCACCAGTGACTGGACAGGGGGCGAGGGTGAAAAACTGTTTTTT.

V is TRBV7-6 and J is TRBJ2-3, with D possibly being TRBD2 (5 bases). The length of the CDR3 is 14 residues. Germline V lookup: CDR1 SGHVS, CDR2 FNYEAQ. Trimming removed 1 base from V and 4 bases from J, with 9 bases in between. The CDR3 nucleotides are TGTGCCAGCAGCTTAGTATTCGGGGCAGATACGCAGTATTTT. It encodes CASSLVFGADTQYF.

This clonotype has at least ten counts. The chain uses TRBV6-1 and TRBJ2-7; tentatively, D is TRBD2 (5 bases). Trimming stripped 4 bases from V and 7 bases from J, with 20 bases between. CDR1 is MNHNS, CDR2 SASEGT, per germline. This CDR3 contains 15 residues. In nucleotides, the CDR3 is TGTGCCAGCAGTGCCCACCTTGAGGGCCCGAGGGAGCAGTACTTC. Its protein is CASSAHLEGPREQYF.

This clonotype was counted many times. The rearrangement uses TRBV12-3 or TRBV12-4 and TRBJ1-6; D remains ambiguous. Trimming stripped 5 bases from V and 5 bases from J, with 13 bases between. The CDR3 sequence is 15 residues long. CDR3 in amino acids: CASSPRGGHNSPLHF. The CDR3 coding sequence is TGTGCCAGCAGTCCGCGCGGTGGACATAATTCACCCCTCCACTTT.

This clonotype has a count of ten or more. The chain carries TRBV18 and TRBJ2-1, with 10 bases aligning to TRBD2. Germline-derived CDR1 and CDR2 are KGHSH and LQKENI. The CDR3 covers 17 residues. V lost 3 bases, J lost 8 bases, and 13 bases stayed unmatched. CDR3: CASSPFPLAGASDEQFF. CDR3 coding DNA: TGTGCCAGCTCACCCTTCCCGCTAGCGGGGGCCTCTGATGAGCAGTTCTTC. The full variable domain, rest sourced from reference TRBV18 and TRBJ2-1, is NAGVMQNPRHLVRRRGQEARLRCSPMKGHSHVYWYRQLPEEGLKFMVYLQKENIIDESGMPKERFSAEFPKEGPSILRIQQVVRGDSAAYFCASSPFPLAGASDEQFFGPGTRLTVL.

The V and J genes are TRBV5-1 and TRBJ1-1, with D possibly being TRBD1 (6 bases). The ends were cut back, 4 bases at V and 4 bases at J, with 17 bases in the middle. The germline V gene encodes CDR1 SGHRS and CDR2 YFSETQ. CDR3 length: 15 residues. CDR3: CASSIRDTPVTEAFF. CDR3 in DNA: TGCGCCAGCAGCATTCGGGACACCCCGGTCACTGAAGCTTTCTTT.

The chain has TRBV5-8 and TRBJ2-5; TRBD2 might be the D (5 bases). This CDR3 is built from 15 residues. V lost 2 bases to trimming and J lost 1 base, with 12 bases between them. The germline gives CDR1 SGHTS, CDR2 YDEGEE. CDR3 in DNA: TGTGCCAGCAGCTTTTCGGGGTCCCTCCAAGAGACCCAGTACTTC. It encodes CASSFSGSLQETQYF.

There are many counts of this clonotype. The chain uses TRBV12-3 or TRBV12-4 and TRBJ1-2, with 9 positions matching TRBD1. V lost 5 bases to trimming and J lost 4 bases; unmatched junction nucleotides: 8. The CDR3 length is 15 residues. The CDR3 coding sequence is TGTGCCAGCAGTCGTCCCGGGACAGGGCGCTATGGCTACACCTTC. It yields the protein CASSRPGTGRYGYTF.

This clonotype appeared a few times. The chain joins TRBV6-5 to TRBJ2-3, with D perhaps given as TRBD1 or TRBD2 (5 bases each). CDR1 and CDR2 (germline): MNHEY, SVGAGI. V lost 0 bases, J lost 14 bases, and 24 bases lay in between. The CDR3 sequence is 16 residues long. The CDR3 nucleotides read TGTGCCAGCAGTTACTCGAGGGGAGAGGCTGGGGCCCCGGCGTATTTT. This gives the protein CASSYSRGEAGAPAYF.

This clonotype was seen many times. The rearrangement links TRBV7-9 to TRBJ2-1; 9 bases fit TRBD2. This CDR3 is built from 15 residues. In germline, CDR1 is SEHNR, CDR2 FQNEAQ (reference sequence). V gave up 5 bases and J gave up 7 bases; unmatched junction bases: 9. The CDR3 loop is CASSREAGGRNEQFF. The CDR3 DNA reads as TGTGCCAGCAGCCGGGAGGCGGGAGGGAGGAATGAGCAGTTCTTC.

This clonotype has ten or more counts. V usage is TRBV4-2 and J usage is TRBJ2-1; D might be TRBD2 (6 bases). Germline values: CDR1 LGHNA, CDR2 YNFKEQ. V was trimmed by 0 bases and J by 3 bases, leaving 12 bases between them. The CDR3 extends over 16 amino acids. CDR3 sequence: CASSQDYRGSYNEQFF. DNA for the CDR3: TGTGCCAGCAGCCAAGATTACCGGGGGAGCTACAATGAGCAGTTCTTC.

This clonotype occurred many times. The chain recombines TRBV2 with TRBJ1-2; D might be TRBD1 (5 bases). The germline V gene encodes CDR1 SNHLY and CDR2 FYNNEI. V was trimmed by 7 bases and J by 4 bases, leaving 22 bases between them. There are 16 residues in the CDR3. This chain's CDR3 is CASTREGASSSYGYTF. In DNA, the CDR3 is TGTGCCAGCACCAGGGAGGGCGCGAGCTCGAGCTATGGCTACACCTTC.

As to this clonotype: A single base separates this from a much larger clone, so it may be a read error. The CDR3 carries no conserved terminal phenylalanine or tryptophan, so it likely arises from a read error. This sequence joins TRBV12-3 or TRBV12-4 and TRBJ1-2; TRBD1 is a possible D gene (5 bases). Deletions cut 6 bases from V and 4 bases from J, with 9 bases between. This CDR3 has 12 amino acids. For the CDR3, the DNA is TGTGCCAGCAGCCATGACAGCTATGGCTACACCCTC. This codes for CASSHDSYGYTL.

This clonotype was observed a few times. A junction boundary mismatches the germline segment, possibly from a read error. This chain uses TRBV5-8 with TRBJ2-1; 10 nucleotides line up with TRBD2. Germline V gives CDR1 SGHTS, CDR2 YDEGEE. The CDR3 extends over 14 amino acids. CDR3 region: CASSSLAGVNGQFF. The CDR3 bases are TGTGCCAGCAGCAGTCTAGCGGGAGTGAATGGGCAGTTCTTC.

Ten or more counts support this clonotype. The gene calls are TRBV12-3 or TRBV12-4 and TRBJ2-7; D is ambiguous. The V end was cut by 5 bases, the J end by 3 bases, with 14 bases between. CDR3 length: 14 amino acids. The CDR3 bases are TGTGCCAGCAGTCCCCCGTCCGATTTCTACGAGCAGTACGTC. Protein: CASSPPSDFYEQYV.

Only a few counts were recorded for this clonotype. The J gene is TRBJ1-4, the V gene TRBV19, with 7 bases matching TRBD1. The germline V gene has CDR1 LNHDA and CDR2 SQIVND (reference sequence). V lost 5 bases, J lost 5 bases, and 5 bases stayed unmatched. The CDR3 contains 14 residues. The CDR3 sequence is CASSSPGQNEKLFF. The CDR3 bases are TGTGCCAGTAGTTCTCCGGGACAGAATGAAAAACTGTTTTTT.

This clonotype was picked up many times. This sequence joins TRBV11-3 and TRBJ2-1; D is perhaps TRBD2 (7 bases). The V end was cut by 3 bases, the J end by 10 bases, with 19 bases between. The CDR3 consists of 15 residues. The germline CDR1 and CDR2 sequences are SGHNT and YENEEA. DNA for the CDR3: TGTGCCAGCAGCTTGGGGGGGCTCAATAAACCCGAGCAGTTCTTC. This gives the protein CASSLGGLNKPEQFF.

The chain joins TRBV6-5 to TRBJ2-7; TRBD1 aligns across 7 bases. Germline-derived CDR1 and CDR2 are MNHEY and SVGAGI. The CDR3 length is 14 residues. The ends lost 6 bases at V and 0 bases at J; junction bases unmatched: 5. The chain's CDR3 is CASSRGQLSYEQYF. Here the CDR3 DNA reads TGTGCCAGCAGCCGGGGACAGCTCTCCTACGAGCAGTACTTC.

This clonotype was seen at least ten times. The chain links TRBV3-1 to TRBJ2-1; TRBD1 aligns across 7 bases. The CDR3 is 14 amino acids. Germline lookup yields CDR1 LGHDT and CDR2 YNNKEL (reference sequence). J lost 5 bases, V lost 7 bases, and 8 bases had no gene match. The CDR3 sequence is CASNYQTGDNEQFF. The CDR3, as DNA: TGTGCCAGCAACTATCAAACAGGGGACAATGAGCAGTTCTTC.

This clonotype was observed at least ten times. The chain couples TRBV20-1 to TRBJ2-5; 12 bases map to TRBD2. Germline lookup yields CDR1 DFQATT and CDR2 SNEGSKA (reference sequence). This CDR3 is built from 14 residues. V shed 1 base and J 5 bases; nucleotides not matched to a gene: 2. The CDR3 DNA reads TGCAGTGCTAGAGGACTAGCGGGAGTTGAGACCCAGTACTTC. It is translated as CSARGLAGVETQYF.

The table lists this clonotype with many counts. The chain is built from TRBV12-3 or TRBV12-4 and TRBJ1-6, with D hard to call. With 3 bases removed from V and 7 bases from J, the gap between germline ends came to 7 bases. This CDR3 spans 13 amino acids. The CDR3 spells CASSFTANSPLHF. The CDR3 nucleotides are TGTGCCAGCAGTTTTACAGCAAATTCACCCCTCCACTTT.

The table lists this clonotype with many counts. This rearrangement joins TRBV20-1 to TRBJ2-1; TRBD2 matches at 10 bases. The junction had 3 bases not matched to a gene; V was cut back by 1 base and J by 3 bases. This CDR3 contains 15 residues. CDR1 and CDR2 from the germline V gene are DFQATT and SNEGSKA (reference sequence). In nucleotides, the CDR3 is TGCAGTGCTAGAGTAATAGCGGGAGGCTACAATGAGCAGTTCTTC. Translating it yields CSARVIAGGYNEQFF.

This clonotype was found many times. The chain has TRBV2 and TRBJ2-3; D is perhaps TRBD1 (5 bases). The germline V and J ends were trimmed by 10 bases and 4 bases, with 21 bases remaining between them. Germline lookup yields CDR1 SNHLY and CDR2 FYNNEI. CDR3 size: 15 residues. The DNA for the CDR3 is TGTGCCACAAACCAGGGTTCACGGGTGCCAGATACGCAGTATTTT. Translated, it gives CATNQGSRVPDTQYF.

This clonotype was seen a few times. The chain joins TRBV4-1 to TRBJ2-7; TRBD1 matches 7 bases. CDR3 size: 16 residues. CDR1 and CDR2 (germline): MGHRA, YSYEKL. J gave up 3 bases and V 0 bases, and 8 bases lay outside the gene matches. DNA of the CDR3: TGCGCCAGCAGCCAAGACCCGGGACAGCTGAACTACGAGCAGTACTTC. Amino acid sequence: CASSQDPGQLNYEQYF.

CDR3 residues: CASDERELTDTQYF. The CDR3 DNA is TGTGCTAGCGACGAGCGGGAACTCACAGATACGCAGTATTTT. The chain employs TRBV12-5 and TRBJ2-3; 7 bases map to TRBD2. The V and J ends lost 9 bases and 2 bases, in that order; junction bases with no gene match: 8. The CDR3 length is 14 residues. From germline, CDR1 is LGHNT and CDR2 FRNRAP.

This clonotype was recorded many times. The V and J genes are TRBV12-3 or TRBV12-4 and TRBJ2-2; the D is unclear. This CDR3 is built from 11 residues. Trimming shortened V by 3 bases and J by 8 bases, and 4 bases separated the two germline ends. CDR3 nucleotide sequence: TGTGCCAGCAGTTTTCGGGGGGAGCTGTTTTTT. This codes for CASSFRGELFF.

This CDR3 reads CASRLDDEQFF. In DNA, the CDR3 is TGTGCCAGCAGACTAGATGATGAGCAGTTCTTC. This sequence joins TRBV12-3 or TRBV12-4 and TRBJ2-1, with a weak D call TRBD2 (5 bases). The length of the CDR3 is 11 residues. V was clipped by 6 bases and J by 8 bases, with 8 bases between them.

Ten or more counts support this clonotype. This chain uses TRBV20-1 with TRBJ2-3, with TRBD2 matching over 10 bases. The V segment lost 5 bases and the J segment 1 base; nucleotides outside the gene matches: 3. This CDR3 spans 14 amino acids. CDR1 and CDR2 (germline): DFQATT, SNEGSKA (reference sequence). This CDR3 is CSALLAGGTDTQYF. The CDR3 region has the DNA TGCAGTGCTCTGCTAGCGGGGGGCACAGATACGCAGTATTTT.